This T cell receptor (beta chain) was observed in a study of T cell repertoires in cytomegalovirus infection. TCRdb reprocessed the reads with MiXCR, giving one entry per CDR3 protein. The data show a few hundred thousand distinct CDR3 sequences, around a tenth seen once. This clonotype came up many times. Trimming left V 5 bases short and J 6 bases short, with 15 bases between. CDR3 length: 14 amino acids. CDR1 and CDR2 from the germline V gene are SGHTA and FQGNSA. The sequence came from a human donor in good health (CMV status not recorded). Some clones in this sample may be carry-over from other donors' samples. The sequenced sample consisted of PBMCs. V gene TRBV7-2 combines with J gene TRBJ2-3; TRBD2 is a possible D gene (5 bases). The CDR3 sequence is CASSRTSSADTQYF. The CDR3 region has the DNA TGTGCCAGCAGCCGGACTTCGAGTGCGGATACGCAGTATTTT.